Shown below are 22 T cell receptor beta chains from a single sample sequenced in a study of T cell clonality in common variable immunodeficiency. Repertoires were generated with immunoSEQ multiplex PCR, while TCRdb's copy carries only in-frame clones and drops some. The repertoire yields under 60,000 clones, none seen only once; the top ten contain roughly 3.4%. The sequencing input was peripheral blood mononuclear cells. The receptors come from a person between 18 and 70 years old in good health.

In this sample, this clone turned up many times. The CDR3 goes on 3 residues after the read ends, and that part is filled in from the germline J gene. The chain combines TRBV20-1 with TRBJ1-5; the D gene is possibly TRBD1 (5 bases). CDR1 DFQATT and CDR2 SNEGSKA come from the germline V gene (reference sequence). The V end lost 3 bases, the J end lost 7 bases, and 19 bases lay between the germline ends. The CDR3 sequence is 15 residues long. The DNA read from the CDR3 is TGCAGTGCTAGCGTTGGGAGGGGCGCGGGGCAGCCC. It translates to CSASVGRGAGQP. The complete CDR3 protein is CSASVGRGAGQPQHF.

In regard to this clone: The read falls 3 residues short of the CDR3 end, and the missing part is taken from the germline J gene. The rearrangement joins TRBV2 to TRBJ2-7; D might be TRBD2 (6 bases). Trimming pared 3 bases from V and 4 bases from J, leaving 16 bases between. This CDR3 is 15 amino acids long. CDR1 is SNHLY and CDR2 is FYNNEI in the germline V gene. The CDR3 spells CASSDPLKGRYEQYF. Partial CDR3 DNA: TGTGCCAGCAGTGATCCCCTGAAGGGGAGGTACGAG.

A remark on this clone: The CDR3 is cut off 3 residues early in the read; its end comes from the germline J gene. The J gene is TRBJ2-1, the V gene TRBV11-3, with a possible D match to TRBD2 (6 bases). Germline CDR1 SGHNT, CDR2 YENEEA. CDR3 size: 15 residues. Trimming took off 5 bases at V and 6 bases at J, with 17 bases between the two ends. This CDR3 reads CASSTSGTAANEQFF. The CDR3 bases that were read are TGTGCCAGCAGCACATCCGGGACTGCCGCCAATGAG.

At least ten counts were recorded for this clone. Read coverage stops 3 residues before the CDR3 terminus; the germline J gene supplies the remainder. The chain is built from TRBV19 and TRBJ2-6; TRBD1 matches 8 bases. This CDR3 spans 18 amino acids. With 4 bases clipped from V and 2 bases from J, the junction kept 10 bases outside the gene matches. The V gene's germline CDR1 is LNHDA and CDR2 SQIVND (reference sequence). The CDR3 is CASSRQGLRSTGANVLTF. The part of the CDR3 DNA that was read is TGTGCCAGTAGTAGACAGGGGTTGCGGAGTACTGGGGCCAACGTC.

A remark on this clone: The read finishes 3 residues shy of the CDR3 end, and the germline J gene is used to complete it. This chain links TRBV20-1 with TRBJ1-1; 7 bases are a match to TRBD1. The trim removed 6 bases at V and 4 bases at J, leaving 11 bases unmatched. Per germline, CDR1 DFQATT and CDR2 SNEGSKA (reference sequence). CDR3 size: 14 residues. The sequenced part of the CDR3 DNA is TGCAGTGCCGGCAACCGACAGGGTGTCACTGAA. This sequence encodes CSAGNRQGVTE. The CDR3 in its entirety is CSAGNRQGVTEAFF.

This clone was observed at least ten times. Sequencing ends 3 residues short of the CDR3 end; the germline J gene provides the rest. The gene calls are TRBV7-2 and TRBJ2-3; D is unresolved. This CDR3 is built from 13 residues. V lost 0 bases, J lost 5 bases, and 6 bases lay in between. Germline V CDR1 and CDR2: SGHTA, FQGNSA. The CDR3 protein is CASSLAYGDTQYF. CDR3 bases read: TGTGCCAGCAGCTTAGCGTACGGAGATACG.

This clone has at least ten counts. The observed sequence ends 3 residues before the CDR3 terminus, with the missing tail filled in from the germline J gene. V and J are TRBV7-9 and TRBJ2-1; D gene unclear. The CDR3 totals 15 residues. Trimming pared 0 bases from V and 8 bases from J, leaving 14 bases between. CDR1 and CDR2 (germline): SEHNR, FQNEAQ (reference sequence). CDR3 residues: CASSLASPRADEQFF. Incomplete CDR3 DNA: TGTGCCAGCAGCTTAGCCTCTCCTAGAGCCGATGAG. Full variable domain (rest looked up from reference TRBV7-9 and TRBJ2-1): DTGVSQNPRHKITKRGQNVTFRCDPISEHNRLYWYRQTLGQGPEFLTYFQNEAQLEKSRLLSDRFSAERPKGSFSTLEIQRTEQGDSAMYLCASSLASPRADEQFFGPGTRLTVL.

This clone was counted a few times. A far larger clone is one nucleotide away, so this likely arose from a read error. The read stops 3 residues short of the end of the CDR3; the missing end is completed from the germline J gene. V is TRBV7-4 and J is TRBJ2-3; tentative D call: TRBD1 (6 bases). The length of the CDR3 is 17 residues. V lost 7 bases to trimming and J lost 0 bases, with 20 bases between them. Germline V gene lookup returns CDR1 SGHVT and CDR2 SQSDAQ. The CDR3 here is CASTSRTDQTSTDTQYF. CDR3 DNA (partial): TGTGCCAGCACCTCCCGGACAGATCAAACTAGCACAGATACG.

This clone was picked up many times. The CDR3 protein is CASSITQGRGELFF. The DNA read from the CDR3 is TGTGCCAGTAGTATTACACAGGGTCGCGGGGAG. The rearrangement links TRBV19 to TRBJ2-2; the D gene is possibly TRBD1 (6 bases). The read comes to an end 3 residues before the CDR3 does, leaving the germline J gene to fill in the end. Germline V gives CDR1 LNHDA, CDR2 SQIVND (reference sequence). This CDR3 has 14 residues. The V gene lost 3 bases and the J gene lost 7 bases, with 12 bases spanning the gap.

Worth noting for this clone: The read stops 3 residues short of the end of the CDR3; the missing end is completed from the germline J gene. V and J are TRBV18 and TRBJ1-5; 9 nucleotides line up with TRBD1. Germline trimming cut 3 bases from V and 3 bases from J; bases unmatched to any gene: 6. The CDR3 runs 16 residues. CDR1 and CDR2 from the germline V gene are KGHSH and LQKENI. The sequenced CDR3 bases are TGTGCCAGCTCACCGACAACAGGGGGCATCAATCAGCCC. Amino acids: CASSPTTGGINQP. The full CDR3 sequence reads CASSPTTGGINQPQHF.

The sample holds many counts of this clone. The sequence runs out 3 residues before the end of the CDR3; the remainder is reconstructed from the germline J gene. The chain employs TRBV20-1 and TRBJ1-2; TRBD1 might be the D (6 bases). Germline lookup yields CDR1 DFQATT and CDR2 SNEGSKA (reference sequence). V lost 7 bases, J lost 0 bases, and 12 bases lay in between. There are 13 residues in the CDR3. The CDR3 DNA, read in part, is TGCAGTGTTACACAGGGTTCTAACTATGGC. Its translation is CSVTQGSNYG. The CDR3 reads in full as CSVTQGSNYGYTF.

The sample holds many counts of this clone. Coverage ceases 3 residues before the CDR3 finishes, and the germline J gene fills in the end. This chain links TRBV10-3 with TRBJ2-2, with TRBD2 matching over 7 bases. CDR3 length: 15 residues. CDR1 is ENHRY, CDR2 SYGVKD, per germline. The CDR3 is CAIRPGRGEDEKLFF. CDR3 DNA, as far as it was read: TGTGCCATCAGACCCGGTCGGGGGGAAGATGAAAAG.

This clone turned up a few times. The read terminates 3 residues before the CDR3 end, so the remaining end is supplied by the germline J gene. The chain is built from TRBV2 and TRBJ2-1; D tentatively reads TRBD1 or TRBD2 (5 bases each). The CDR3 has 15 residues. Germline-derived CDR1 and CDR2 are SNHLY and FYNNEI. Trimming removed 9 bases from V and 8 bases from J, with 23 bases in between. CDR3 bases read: TGTGCCAGTGCCCTAGGGGAGTCCGCCTTTGATGAG. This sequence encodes CASALGESAFDE. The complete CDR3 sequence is CASALGESAFDEQFF.

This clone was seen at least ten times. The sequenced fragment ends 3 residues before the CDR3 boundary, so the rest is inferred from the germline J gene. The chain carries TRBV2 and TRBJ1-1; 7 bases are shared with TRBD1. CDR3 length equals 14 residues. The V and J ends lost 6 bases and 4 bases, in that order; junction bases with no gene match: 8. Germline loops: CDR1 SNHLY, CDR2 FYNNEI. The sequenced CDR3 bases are TGTGCCAGCAGCGACAGGGATCTTGGCACTGAA. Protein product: CASSDRDLGTE. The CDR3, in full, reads CASSDRDLGTEAFF. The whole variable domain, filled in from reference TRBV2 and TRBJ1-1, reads EPEVTQTPSHQVTQMGQEVILRCVPISNHLYFYWYRQILGQKVEFLVSFYNNEISEKSEIFDDQFSVERPDGSNFTLKIRSTKLEDSAMYFCASSDRDLGTEAFFGQGTRLTVV.

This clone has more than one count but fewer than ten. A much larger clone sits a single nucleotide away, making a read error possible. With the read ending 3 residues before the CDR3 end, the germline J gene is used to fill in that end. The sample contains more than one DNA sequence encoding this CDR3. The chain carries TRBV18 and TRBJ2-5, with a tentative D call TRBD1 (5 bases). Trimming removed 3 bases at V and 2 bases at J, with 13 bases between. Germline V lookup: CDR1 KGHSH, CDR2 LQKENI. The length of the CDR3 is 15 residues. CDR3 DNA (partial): TGTGCCAGCTCACCGTCATCCGACAGACAAGAGACC. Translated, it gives CASSPSSDRQET. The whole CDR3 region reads CASSPSSDRQETQYF.

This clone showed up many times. This CDR3 is CASSPGLANIQYF. Incomplete CDR3 DNA: TGTGCCAGCAGCCCCGGACTAGCAAACATT. The chain couples TRBV7-9 to TRBJ2-4; the match to TRBD2 covers 8 bases. Read coverage stops 3 residues before the CDR3 terminus; the germline J gene supplies the remainder. Unmatched junction bases numbered 3, after V lost 5 bases and J lost 6 bases. The germline V gene has CDR1 SEHNR and CDR2 FQNEAQ (reference sequence). CDR3 length equals 13 residues. Variable domain in full (rest from reference TRBV7-9 and TRBJ2-4): DTGVSQNPRHKITKRGQNVTFRCDPISEHNRLYWYRQTLGQGPEFLTYFQNEAQLEKSRLLSDRFSAERPKGSFSTLEIQRTEQGDSAMYLCASSPGLANIQYFGAGTRLSVL.

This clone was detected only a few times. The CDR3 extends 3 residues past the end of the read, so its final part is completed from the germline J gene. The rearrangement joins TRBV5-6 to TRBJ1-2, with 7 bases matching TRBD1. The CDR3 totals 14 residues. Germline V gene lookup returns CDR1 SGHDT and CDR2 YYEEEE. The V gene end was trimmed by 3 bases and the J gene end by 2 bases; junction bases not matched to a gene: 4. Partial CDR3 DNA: TGTGCCAGCAGCTGGAACAGGGGAAACTATGGC. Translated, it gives CASSWNRGNYG. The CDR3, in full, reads CASSWNRGNYGYTF.

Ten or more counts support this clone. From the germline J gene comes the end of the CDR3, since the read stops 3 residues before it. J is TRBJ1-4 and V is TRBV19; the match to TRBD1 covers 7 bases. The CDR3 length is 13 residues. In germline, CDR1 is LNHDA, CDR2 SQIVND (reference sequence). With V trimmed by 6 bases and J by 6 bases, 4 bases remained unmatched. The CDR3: CASSETGYEKLFF. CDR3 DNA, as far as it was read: TGTGCCAGTAGCGAGACAGGGTATGAAAAA.

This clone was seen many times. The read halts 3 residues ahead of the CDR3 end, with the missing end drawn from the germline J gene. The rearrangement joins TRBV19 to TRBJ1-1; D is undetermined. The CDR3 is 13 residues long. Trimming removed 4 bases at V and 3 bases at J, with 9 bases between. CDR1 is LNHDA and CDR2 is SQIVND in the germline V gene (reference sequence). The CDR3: CASSSSPDTEAFF. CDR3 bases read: TGTGCCAGTAGTAGTTCCCCGGACACTGAA.

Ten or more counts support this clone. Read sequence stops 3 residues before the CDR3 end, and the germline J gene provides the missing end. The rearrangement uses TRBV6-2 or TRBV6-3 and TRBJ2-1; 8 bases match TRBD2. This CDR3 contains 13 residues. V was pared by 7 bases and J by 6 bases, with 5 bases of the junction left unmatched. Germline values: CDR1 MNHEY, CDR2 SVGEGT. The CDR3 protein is CASKSGRFNEQFF. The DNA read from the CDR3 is TGTGCCAGCAAAAGCGGGAGATTCAATGAG.

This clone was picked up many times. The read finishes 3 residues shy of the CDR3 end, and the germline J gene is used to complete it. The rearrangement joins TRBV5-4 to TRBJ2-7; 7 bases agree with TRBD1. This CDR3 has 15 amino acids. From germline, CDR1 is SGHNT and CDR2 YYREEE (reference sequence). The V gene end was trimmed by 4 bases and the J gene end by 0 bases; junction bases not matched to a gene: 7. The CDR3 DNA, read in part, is TGTGCCAGCAGCATGGGACAGTCGAGCTCCTACGAG. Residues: CASSMGQSSSYE. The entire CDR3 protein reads CASSMGQSSSYEQYF.

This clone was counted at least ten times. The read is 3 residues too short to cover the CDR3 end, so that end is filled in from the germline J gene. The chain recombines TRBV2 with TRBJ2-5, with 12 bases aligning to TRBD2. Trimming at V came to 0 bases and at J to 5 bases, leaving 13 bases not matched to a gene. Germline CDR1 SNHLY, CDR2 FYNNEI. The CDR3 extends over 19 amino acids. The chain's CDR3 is CASSEAGWTRTSGVETQYF. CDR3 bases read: TGTGCCAGCAGTGAAGCGGGCTGGACTCGGACTAGCGGGGTGGAGACC.